This T cell receptor beta chain was captured by sequencing in a study of T cells in narcolepsy. Sequenced by immunoSEQ multiplex PCR; TCRdb stores in-frame clones only, minus some. The sample has around 32,000 clones; approximately 85% are singletons. Comment on this clone: Other DNA sequences in this sample translate to the same CDR3.

This CDR3 has 14 residues. Germline values: CDR1 SGHTA, CDR2 FQGNSA. V was pared by 3 bases and J by 7 bases, with 0 bases of the junction left unmatched. The clonotype originates from a human donor with narcolepsy. This chain uses TRBV7-2 with TRBJ1-6; 10 nucleotides match TRBD1. Specimen: CD45RA- memory CD4+ T cells from PBMCs. CDR3 in amino acids: CASSLDRGNSPLHF. DNA of the CDR3: TGTGCCAGCAGCTTGGACAGGGGGAATTCACCCCTCCACTTT.